One sample yielded the 27 T cell receptor beta chains listed below, sequenced in a study of blood T cell repertoires in COVID-19. Using immunoSEQ multiplex PCR, the repertoire was profiled, and TCRdb retains in-frame clones only, with some absent. The data contain some 240,000 clones, around 83% of them singletons. Specimen: PBMCs or T cells enriched from blood (not recorded which). These receptors all stem from a woman between 45 and 60 years old who had been exposed to COVID-19.

This chain links TRBV25-1 with TRBJ1-6; D unclear. The V gene lost 9 bases and the J gene lost 7 bases, with 16 bases spanning the gap. The CDR3 consists of 14 residues. Germline loops: CDR1 MGHDK, CDR2 SYGVNS. This chain's CDR3 is CASKTGLTNSPLHF. The CDR3 DNA follows: TGTGCCAGTAAAACCGGACTGACAAATTCACCCCTCCACTTT.

The chain joins TRBV18 to TRBJ1-4, with TRBD1 matching 7 bases. CDR3 length equals 16 residues. The trim removed 4 bases at V and 8 bases at J, leaving 13 bases unmatched. Germline loops: CDR1 KGHSH, CDR2 LQKENI. The CDR3 DNA reads TGTGCCAGCTCACTTGAGTTGACAGGGAGAGGCGAAAAACTGTTTTTT. Residues: CASSLELTGRGEKLFF.

This chain uses TRBV5-6 with TRBJ2-7, with 10 bases identical to TRBD2. J was trimmed by 0 bases and V by 5 bases; bases with no gene match: 5. The CDR3 spans 15 residues. Germline CDR1 reads SGHDT; CDR2 reads YYEEEE. CDR3 bases: TGTGCCAGCAGGTTTACTAGCGGGGTCTCCTACGAGCAGTACTTC. Translating gives CASRFTSGVSYEQYF.

This chain connects TRBV7-2 to TRBJ1-1; unclear D gene. CDR1 and CDR2 (germline): SGHTA, FQGNSA. The V end lost 7 bases, the J end lost 0 bases, and 9 bases lay between the germline ends. The CDR3 loop spans 13 amino acids. Here the CDR3 DNA reads TGTGCCAGCAAGTTACTACTGAACACTGAAGCTTTCTTT. It yields the protein CASKLLLNTEAFF. Full variable domain (missing parts from reference TRBV7-2 and TRBJ1-1): GAGVSQSPSNKVTEKGKDVELRCDPISGHTALYWYRQSLGQGLEFLIYFQGNSAPDKSGLPSDRFSAERTGGSVSTLTIQRTQQEDSAVYLCASKLLLNTEAFFGQGTRLTVV.

The CDR3 DNA is TGTGCCAGCAGGAGAGACAGAGCGGGAGGAACTGAAGCTTTCTTT. Translation gives CASRRDRAGGTEAFF. This sequence joins TRBV13 and TRBJ1-1; D perhaps matches TRBD1 (5 bases). The ends were cut back, 6 bases at V and 5 bases at J, with 19 bases in the middle. The V gene's germline CDR1 is PRHDT and CDR2 FYEKMQ (reference sequence). This CDR3 has 15 residues.

V usage is TRBV18 and J usage is TRBJ2-2; D is perhaps TRBD1 (6 bases). From germline, CDR1 is KGHSH and CDR2 LQKENI. The CDR3 contains 16 residues. Trimming stripped 3 bases from V and 7 bases from J, with 18 bases between. The CDR3: CASSPDSRRSSGELFF. The CDR3 nucleotides read TGTGCCAGCTCACCGGACAGTCGGAGATCCAGCGGGGAGCTGTTTTTT.

The J gene is TRBJ1-2, the V gene TRBV21-1; the D call in the table, TRBD1, was not verified against the DNA. TRBV21-1 is noted as a pseudogene. The CDR3 runs 16 residues. The CDR3 bases are TGTGCCAGCAGCAAAGCTAAGACACGCACTAACTATGGCTACACCTTC. It specifies CASSKAKTRTNYGYTF.

On this clone itself: Additional DNA sequences in this sample encode the identical CDR3. This chain joins TRBV10-3 and TRBJ2-6, with D possibly matching TRBD2 (5 bases). V lost 0 bases and J lost 0, with 6 bases in between. This CDR3 is 16 amino acids long. Germline CDR1 ENHRY, CDR2 SYGVKD. Here the CDR3 reads CAISESGVSGANVLTF. CDR3 coding DNA: TGTGCCATCAGTGAGTCGGGAGTCTCTGGGGCCAACGTCCTGACTTTC.

This chain uses TRBV29-1 with TRBJ1-2; 8 nucleotides match TRBD1. Germline lookup yields CDR1 SQVTM and CDR2 ANQGSEA. The CDR3 length is 15 residues. V was pared by 6 bases and J by 8 bases, with 17 bases of the junction left unmatched. The CDR3 sequence is CSVPIRQGSTKGYTF. Here the CDR3 DNA reads TGCAGCGTACCTATTAGACAGGGGAGCACTAAGGGCTACACCTTC.

The chain uses TRBV5-4 and TRBJ2-1, with 10 bases matching TRBD2. Unmatched junction bases numbered 8, after V lost 2 bases and J lost 9 bases. Germline V gene lookup returns CDR1 SGHNT and CDR2 YYREEE (reference sequence). The CDR3 runs 15 residues. The CDR3 DNA reads as TGTGCCAGCAGCTTCGACGGACTAGCGGACGCTGAGCAGTTCTTC. It translates to CASSFDGLADAEQFF.

The chain is built from TRBV7-2 and TRBJ2-5; D perhaps matches TRBD1 (6 bases). Germline V gene sequence: CDR1 SGHTA, CDR2 FQGNSA. Trimming cost V 0 bases and J 1 base, with 12 bases left between them. This CDR3 has 16 amino acids. The CDR3 DNA reads as TGTGCCAGCAGCTTAGCCTACAGGGTCTCCCAAGAGACCCAGTACTTC. Encoded protein: CASSLAYRVSQETQYF.

The genes are TRBV9 and TRBJ2-1, with D unclear. The CDR3 has 13 residues. Looked up from germline, CDR1 is SGDLS and CDR2 is YYNGEE. Trimming took off 1 base at V and 6 bases at J, with 8 bases between the two ends. The DNA of the CDR3 is TGTGCCAGCAGCGTAACAGACCTCAATGAGCAGTTCTTC. Translated, it gives CASSVTDLNEQFF.

The chain employs TRBV11-2 and TRBJ1-1, with TRBD1 identical over 11 bases. This CDR3 spans 15 amino acids. Germline V gene lookup returns CDR1 SGHAT and CDR2 FQNNGV. The trim removed 4 bases at V and 8 bases at J, leaving 9 bases unmatched. CDR3 residues: CASSSPGQGAGEAFF. Here the CDR3 DNA reads TGTGCCAGCAGCTCCCCAGGACAGGGGGCCGGGGAAGCTTTCTTT. Supplemented by reference TRBV11-2 and TRBJ1-1, the full variable domain reads EAGVAQSPRYKIIEKRQSVAFWCNPISGHATLYWYQQILGQGPKLLIQFQNNGVVDDSQLPKDRFSAERLKGVDSTLKIQPAKLEDSAVYLCASSSPGQGAGEAFFGQGTRLTVV.

This clone appeared a few times. The rearrangement uses TRBV10-3 and TRBJ1-1; TRBD1 might be the D (6 bases). Germline V gives CDR1 ENHRY, CDR2 SYGVKD. V lost 8 bases and J lost 8, with 15 bases in between. This CDR3 contains 12 residues. The CDR3 nucleotides read TGTGCCATCGGACAGACCGACGAAGAAGCTTTCTTT. Translating it yields CAIGQTDEEAFF.

The sample holds a few counts of this clone. The chain recombines TRBV28 with TRBJ2-3; possibly TRBD2 for D (5 bases). The germline V and J ends were trimmed by 0 bases and 6 bases, with 16 bases remaining between them. Germline CDR1 and CDR2: MDHEN and SYDVKM. This CDR3 comprises 16 residues. The CDR3 DNA reads as TGTGCCAGCAGTTTATGGAGGACTCCGAACTCGGATACGCAGTATTTT. It translates to CASSLWRTPNSDTQYF.

The chain links TRBV4-3 to TRBJ2-5; TRBD2 matches 11 bases. Trimming removed 1 base from V and 1 base from J; junction bases left unmatched: 8. The CDR3 extends over 18 amino acids. Germline CDR1 is LGHNA and CDR2 is YSLEER. For the CDR3, the DNA is TGCGCCAGCAGCCAAGGGCTAGCGGGGGGAGTTATCCAAGAGACCCAGTACTTC. The encoded protein is CASSQGLAGGVIQETQYF.

Details on this clone: Other DNA sequences in this specimen translate into the identical CDR3. J is TRBJ1-4 and V is TRBV29-1; D might be TRBD1 (5 bases). Trimming pared 4 bases from V and 5 bases from J, leaving 8 bases between. Germline assignment: CDR1 SQVTM and CDR2 ANQGSEA. The CDR3 sequence is 12 residues long. The CDR3 region is CSVGGGNEKLFF. In DNA form, the CDR3 reads TGCAGCGTTGGGGGGGGGAATGAAAAACTGTTTTTT.

The chain joins TRBV19 to TRBJ1-5; D may be TRBD1 (5 bases). The CDR3 has 13 amino acids. V lost 2 bases and J 7 bases, leaving 9 bases between the germline ends. CDR1 is LNHDA, CDR2 SQIVND, per germline (reference sequence). The chain's CDR3 is CASSISGLQPQHF. In DNA, the CDR3 is TGTGCCAGTAGTATATCAGGGCTCCAGCCCCAGCATTTT. The entire variable domain, with the rest obtained from reference TRBV19 and TRBJ1-5, is as follows: DGGITQSPKYLFRKEGQNVTLSCEQNLNHDAMYWYRQDPGQGLRLIYYSQIVNDFQKGDIAEGYSVSREKKESFPLTVTSAQKNPTAFYLCASSISGLQPQHFGDGTRLSIL.

The CDR3 reads CASSPSGGATDTQYF. For the CDR3, the DNA is TGTGCCAGCAGCCCGAGCGGGGGGGCAACAGATACGCAGTATTTT. This chain links TRBV27 with TRBJ2-3; 10 nucleotides match TRBD2. The J segment lost 3 bases and the V segment lost 6 bases, leaving 6 bases of the junction unmatched. Germline assignment: CDR1 MNHEY and CDR2 SMNVEV (reference sequence). This CDR3 has 15 amino acids.

The CDR3 is CASSQRQGWTYEQYF. The CDR3 DNA is TGTGCCAGCTCACAGAGACAGGGTTGGACCTACGAGCAGTACTTC. V is TRBV18 and J is TRBJ2-7; 7 bases map to TRBD1. The V gene end was trimmed by 4 bases and the J gene end by 2 bases; junction bases not matched to a gene: 8. CDR1 is KGHSH, CDR2 LQKENI, per germline. There are 15 residues in the CDR3.

The V and J genes are TRBV7-9 and TRBJ2-7; 12 bases are shared with TRBD1. Germline CDR1 and CDR2: SEHNR and FQNEAQ (reference sequence). Germline trimming cut 5 bases from V and 5 bases from J; bases unmatched to any gene: 7. The CDR3 loop spans 15 amino acids. The CDR3 nucleotides are TGTGCCAGCAGCAAGGGACAGGGGGCTGTCAACGAGCAGTACTTC. Translated: CASSKGQGAVNEQYF.

CDR3 in DNA: TGTGCCAGCAGTGAAGCGCCGGGACAGGGTCGGCCCAATCTCCTAAACACCATATATTTT. Protein product: CASSEAPGQGRPNLLNTIYF. The chain couples TRBV2 to TRBJ1-3, with 9 positions matching TRBD1. Germline V gives CDR1 SNHLY, CDR2 FYNNEI. V was pared by 0 bases and J by 6 bases, with 18 bases of the junction left unmatched. This CDR3 comprises 20 residues.

The chain uses TRBV5-1 and TRBJ1-6, with 9 bases identical to TRBD1. Germline V lookup: CDR1 SGHRS, CDR2 YFSETQ. The length of the CDR3 is 15 residues. J was trimmed by 7 bases and V by 0 bases; bases with no gene match: 2. DNA for the CDR3: TGCGCCAGCAGCTTGGACAGGGGGCGAAATTCACCCCTCCACTTT. It encodes CASSLDRGRNSPLHF.

This chain joins TRBV6-2 or TRBV6-3 and TRBJ1-6, with D hard to call. CDR3 size: 15 residues. The germline gives CDR1 MNHEY, CDR2 SVGEGT. V lost 2 bases, J lost 0 bases, and 5 bases lay in between. The CDR3 nucleotides are TGTGCCAGCAGTTACAAGAGCTCCTATAATTCACCCCTCCACTTT. As protein: CASSYKSSYNSPLHF.

This sequence joins TRBV5-1 and TRBJ1-2, with TRBD1 as a possible D gene (6 bases). The CDR3 runs 17 residues. Trimming took 4 bases from V and 5 from J, leaving 24 bases between them. Germline loops: CDR1 SGHRS, CDR2 YFSETQ. DNA of the CDR3: TGCGCCAGCAGCGCAACCAGAGGACAGTCCGGTGGGTATGGCTACACCTTC. This sequence encodes CASSATRGQSGGYGYTF. Looking up the rest from reference TRBV5-1 and TRBJ1-2 gives the full variable domain: KAGVTQTPRYLIKTRGQQVTLSCSPISGHRSVSWYQQTPGQGLQFLFEYFSETQRNKGNFPGRFSGRQFSNSRSEMNVSTLELGDSALYLCASSATRGQSGGYGYTFGSGTRLTVV.

The chain employs TRBV5-4 and TRBJ2-3; D perhaps matches TRBD1 (5 bases). This CDR3 has 13 residues. With 2 bases removed from V and 5 bases from J, the gap between germline ends came to 9 bases. CDR1 is SGHNT, CDR2 YYREEE, per germline (reference sequence). This chain's CDR3 is CASSFRERDTQYF. CDR3 nucleotides: TGTGCCAGCAGCTTCAGGGAACGAGATACGCAGTATTTT.

This chain connects TRBV10-3 to TRBJ2-2, with D possibly TRBD1 on 5 matching bases. This CDR3 comprises 12 residues. The germline V gene encodes CDR1 ENHRY and CDR2 SYGVKD. V was clipped by 6 bases and J by 5 bases, with 7 bases between them. The CDR3, as DNA: TGTGCCATCAGAGGGGAAACCGGGGAGCTGTTTTTT. It yields the protein CAIRGETGELFF.